The 28 T cell receptor beta chains below come from one sample, sequenced in a study of T cell responses to AZD1222 COVID-19 vaccine. Profiled with immunoSEQ multiplex PCR; TCRdb holds only in-frame clones, not every one. This table holds 90,000 to 120,000 clones, about 90% found once. The sample consisted of peripheral blood, taken 28 days after the second AZD1222 dose. These receptors all come from an adult who received the AZD1222 COVID-19 vaccine.

The chain recombines TRBV2 with TRBJ2-1; D perhaps matches TRBD1 (6 bases). The CDR3 has 13 residues. V was pared by 10 bases and J by 0 bases, with 10 bases between. Looked up from germline, CDR1 is SNHLY and CDR2 is FYNNEI. The CDR3 here is CAMNRASYNEQFF. In nucleotides, the CDR3 is TGTGCCATGAACAGGGCCTCCTACAATGAGCAGTTCTTC.

CDR3 DNA: TGCGCCAGCAGCTTTGGGAGCTCCTATAATTCACCCCTCCACTTT. It yields the protein CASSFGSSYNSPLHF. The chain recombines TRBV5-1 with TRBJ1-6; D gene unclear. The CDR3 is 15 residues long. V was shortened by 2 bases and J by 0 bases, with 6 bases between the two germline ends. The germline V gene has CDR1 SGHRS and CDR2 YFSETQ.

This chain connects TRBV7-2 to TRBJ1-6, with D unresolved. This CDR3 is built from 15 residues. Per germline, CDR1 SGHTA and CDR2 FQGNSA. Trimming shortened V by 3 bases and J by 8 bases, and 14 bases separated the two germline ends. The CDR3 region has the DNA TGTGCCAGCAGCTTCTCTCCGACGGAGGATTCACCCCTCCACTTT. Its translation: CASSFSPTEDSPLHF.

V gene TRBV7-2 combines with J gene TRBJ1-5, with D possibly TRBD1 on 5 matching bases. The germline gives CDR1 SGHTA, CDR2 FQGNSA. The CDR3 extends over 15 amino acids. The ends were cut back, 1 base at V and 4 bases at J, with 11 bases in the middle. The CDR3 nucleotides read TGTGCCAGCAGCTTAGGGGGCCAAGCTAATCAGCCCCAGCATTTT. Its protein product is CASSLGGQANQPQHF.

This sequence joins TRBV16 and TRBJ1-2; a possible D gene is TRBD1 (6 bases). Germline loops: CDR1 KGHSY, CDR2 FQNENV. Trimming stripped 4 bases from V and 2 bases from J, with 8 bases between. This CDR3 is built from 13 residues. In DNA form, the CDR3 reads TGTGCCAGCAGCCGGGACATAAACTATGGCTACACCTTC. It encodes CASSRDINYGYTF.

The V gene is TRBV7-8, the J gene TRBJ1-1, with D hard to call. The CDR3 loop spans 15 amino acids. V was cut by 6 bases and J by 1 base, with 15 bases left in between. CDR1 and CDR2 (germline): SGHVS, FQNEAQ. CDR3 DNA: TGTGCCAGCAGACCCTGGACCGTACCGAACACTGAAGCTTTCTTT. Residues: CASRPWTVPNTEAFF.

This chain uses TRBV28 with TRBJ1-1; TRBD1 aligns across 8 bases. Germline values: CDR1 MDHEN, CDR2 SYDVKM. This CDR3 contains 12 residues. With 6 bases clipped from V and 4 bases from J, the junction kept 1 base outside the gene matches. The CDR3 sequence: CASRTGATEAFF. DNA of the CDR3: TGTGCCAGCAGGACAGGGGCCACTGAAGCTTTCTTT.

The genes are TRBV18 and TRBJ1-2, with TRBD1 identical over 8 bases. Germline loops: CDR1 KGHSH, CDR2 LQKENI. CDR3 length: 15 amino acids. J lost 1 base, V lost 3 bases, and 4 bases had no gene match. As DNA, the CDR3 is TGTGCCAGCTCACCCGAAGGACAGGGTAACTATGGCTACACCTTC. Amino acids: CASSPEGQGNYGYTF.

The chain links TRBV7-9 to TRBJ1-4; D unresolved. With 5 bases removed from V and 7 bases from J, the gap between germline ends came to 17 bases. Looked up from germline, CDR1 is SEHNR and CDR2 is FQNEAQ (reference sequence). CDR3 size: 15 residues. Here the CDR3 DNA reads TGTGCCAGCAGCCCCTCCGCCGGAGCAAGTGAAAAACTGTTTTTT. Amino acid sequence: CASSPSAGASEKLFF. Full variable domain (outside the CDR3, taken from reference TRBV7-9 and TRBJ1-4): DTGVSQNPRHKITKRGQNVTFRCDPISEHNRLYWYRQTLGQGPEFLTYFQNEAQLEKSRLLSDRFSAERPKGSFSTLEIQRTEQGDSAMYLCASSPSAGASEKLFFGSGTQLSVL.

The rearrangement joins TRBV5-1 to TRBJ2-2; D remains unclear. Germline CDR1 and CDR2: SGHRS and YFSETQ. This CDR3 contains 14 residues. The germline V and J ends were trimmed by 0 bases and 4 bases, with 7 bases remaining between them. The CDR3: CASSLGGGTGELFF. CDR3 coding DNA: TGCGCCAGCAGCTTGGGAGGTGGCACCGGGGAGCTGTTTTTT.

The chain recombines TRBV5-1 with TRBJ2-3, with D perhaps matching TRBD2 (5 bases). Deletions cut 2 bases from V and 2 bases from J, with 9 bases between. The CDR3 covers 14 residues. Germline-derived CDR1 and CDR2 are SGHRS and YFSETQ. CDR3 region: CASSLEAATDTQYF. Here the CDR3 DNA reads TGCGCCAGCAGCTTAGAAGCGGCCACAGATACGCAGTATTTT. Full variable domain (missing parts from reference TRBV5-1 and TRBJ2-3): KAGVTQTPRYLIKTRGQQVTLSCSPISGHRSVSWYQQTPGQGLQFLFEYFSETQRNKGNFPGRFSGRQFSNSRSEMNVSTLELGDSALYLCASSLEAATDTQYFGPGTRLTVL.

The J gene is TRBJ2-1, the V gene TRBV12-3 or TRBV12-4, with 7 bases that match TRBD2. The V and J ends lost 6 bases and 4 bases, in that order; junction bases with no gene match: 3. There are 13 residues in the CDR3. The CDR3 bases are TGTGCCAGCAGCCCACTAGCGTACAATGAGCAGTTCTTC. Protein: CASSPLAYNEQFF.

J is TRBJ1-2 and V is TRBV25-1; no clear D gene. This CDR3 has 14 residues. Germline V gene sequence: CDR1 MGHDK, CDR2 SYGVNS. Trimming left V 2 bases short and J 0 bases short, with 7 bases between. The CDR3 nucleotides read TGTGCCAGCAGTGAAGTCGGGGCTAACTATGGCTACACCTTC. This gives the protein CASSEVGANYGYTF.

J is TRBJ2-5 and V is TRBV9, with 9 positions matching TRBD2. CDR1 and CDR2 from the germline V gene are SGDLS and YYNGEE. J gave up 3 bases and V 0 bases, and 0 bases lay outside the gene matches. The CDR3 length is 14 residues. The CDR3 loop is CASSVVAGEETQYF. The CDR3 DNA sequence: TGTGCCAGCAGCGTAGTAGCGGGAGAAGAGACCCAGTACTTC.

This clone was seen a single time. The chain combines TRBV2 with TRBJ1-2; 7 bases match TRBD1. The CDR3 length is 16 residues. V dropped 2 bases and J dropped 7; count of bases not matched to a gene: 13. Germline-derived CDR1 and CDR2 are SNHLY and FYNNEI. The CDR3 DNA is TGTGCCAGCAGTGAAACCTCCCGACAGGGAGGAATTGGCTACACCTTC. Translation: CASSETSRQGGIGYTF.

This chain uses TRBV29-1 with TRBJ1-1; 8 nucleotides agree with TRBD1. Germline-derived CDR1 and CDR2 are SQVTM and ANQGSEA. The ends lost 7 bases at V and 0 bases at J; junction bases unmatched: 19. CDR3 length: 18 residues. CDR3 in DNA: TGCAGCGCTAGCCAGGGGACAGGCCTTATGCTCCTGAACACTGAAGCTTTCTTT. As protein: CSASQGTGLMLLNTEAFF.

The chain is built from TRBV28 and TRBJ1-2; a weak D match, TRBD1 (5 bases). Germline lookup yields CDR1 MDHEN and CDR2 SYDVKM. Trimming removed 11 bases at V and 3 bases at J, with 10 bases between. This CDR3 comprises 11 residues. CDR3 in DNA: TGTGCCGGCCGGGGGGACTATGGCTACACCTTC. It specifies CAGRGDYGYTF.

This clone was observed a single time. The rearrangement joins TRBV12-3 or TRBV12-4 to TRBJ2-5; maybe TRBD2 (6 bases). CDR3 length: 12 residues. Trimming removed 7 bases from V and 7 bases from J, with 13 bases in between. CDR3 nucleotides: TGTGCCAGCACCCGAAAGGGAGGGACCCAGTACTTC. It is translated as CASTRKGGTQYF.

The chain uses TRBV4-3 and TRBJ1-4; 7 bases agree with TRBD1. With 3 bases clipped from V and 3 bases from J, the junction kept 7 bases outside the gene matches. CDR1 and CDR2 from the germline V gene are LGHNA and YSLEER. This CDR3 is built from 16 residues. CDR3 in DNA: TGCGCCAGCAGCCAGGGTCTCGGGACAGCTAATGAAAAACTGTTTTTT. Translation: CASSQGLGTANEKLFF.

The chain recombines TRBV7-9 with TRBJ2-7, with 7 nucleotides matching TRBD1. The CDR3 loop spans 14 amino acids. Germline CDR1 SEHNR, CDR2 FQNEAQ (reference sequence). Trimming at V came to 4 bases and at J to 3 bases, leaving 6 bases not matched to a gene. The CDR3 protein is CASSSDPGGYEQYF. Written as DNA, the CDR3 is TGTGCCAGCAGCTCTGATCCAGGGGGCTACGAGCAGTACTTC.

The V call is TRBV3-1 (or the pseudogene TRBV3-2), the J call TRBJ1-2, with D possibly matching TRBD1 (5 bases). Trimming removed 0 bases from V and 7 bases from J, with 15 bases in between. The CDR3 is 15 amino acids. Germline V gene lookup returns CDR1 LGHDT and CDR2 YNNKEL (reference sequence). CDR3 amino acids: CASSQDPLPRGGYTF. The DNA for the CDR3 is TGTGCCAGCAGCCAAGATCCCCTACCTAGGGGTGGCTACACCTTC.

The V call is TRBV5-5, the J call TRBJ2-2; a possible D gene is TRBD2 (5 bases). Germline V gene data show CDR1 as SGHKS and CDR2 as YYEKEE (reference sequence). Between the trimmed V and J ends, which lost 8 bases and 7 bases, there was a span of 24 bases. The CDR3 loop spans 16 amino acids. CDR3 sequence: CASQPRGLSGGGELFF. DNA for the CDR3: TGTGCCAGTCAACCTCGAGGGCTTTCCGGCGGCGGGGAGCTGTTTTTT. Supplemented by reference TRBV5-5 and TRBJ2-2, the full variable domain reads DAGVTQSPTHLIKTRGQQVTLRCSPISGHKSVSWYQQVLGQGPQFIFQYYEKEERGRGNFPDRFSARQFPNYSSELNVNALLLGDSALYLCASQPRGLSGGGELFFGEGSRLTVL.

The chain has TRBV28 and TRBJ2-7; TRBD2 matches 13 bases. Germline V CDR1 and CDR2: MDHEN, SYDVKM. This CDR3 has 11 residues. The CDR3 spells CRTSGSYEQYF. CDR3 nucleotide sequence: TGTAGGACTAGCGGGAGCTACGAGCAGTACTTC.

The chain carries TRBV2 and TRBJ2-7, with unresolved D. The V end was cut by 5 bases, the J end by 0 bases, with 11 bases between. Germline V gene sequence: CDR1 SNHLY, CDR2 FYNNEI. The CDR3 runs 14 residues. CDR3 nucleotides: TGTGCCAGCAGTCCCCGACGTGGCTCCTACGAGCAGTACTTC. It encodes CASSPRRGSYEQYF. The whole variable domain, remainder taken from reference TRBV2 and TRBJ2-7, is EPEVTQTPSHQVTQMGQEVILRCVPISNHLYFYWYRQILGQKVEFLVSFYNNEISEKSEIFDDQFSVERPDGSNFTLKIRSTKLEDSAMYFCASSPRRGSYEQYFGPGTRLTVT.

A single count supports this clone. The CDR3 reads CASSFGGRANEQFF. The CDR3, as DNA: TGTGCCAGCAGCTTTGGCGGGAGGGCCAATGAGCAGTTCTTC. The chain uses TRBV7-3 and TRBJ2-1; 9 bases are a match to TRBD2. Trimming removed 3 bases from V and 6 bases from J; junction bases left unmatched: 3. The germline gives CDR1 SGHTA, CDR2 FQGTGA. The CDR3 is 14 amino acids.

This clone appeared once. The genes are TRBV3-1 (or the pseudogene TRBV3-2) and TRBJ2-7; D is unresolved. V gave up 1 base and J gave up 0 bases, with 13 bases separating them. CDR1 LGHDT and CDR2 YNNKEL come from the germline V gene (reference sequence). This CDR3 region has 16 residues. This CDR3 reads CASSQGSLRSSYEQYF. CDR3 DNA: TGTGCCAGCAGCCAAGGATCGTTACGGAGCTCCTACGAGCAGTACTTC.

The gene calls are TRBV7-9 and TRBJ1-4, with a tentative D call TRBD1 (5 bases). CDR1 and CDR2 from the germline V gene are SEHNR and FQNEAQ (reference sequence). CDR3 length equals 16 residues. Between the trimmed V and J ends, which lost 5 bases and 7 bases, there was a span of 20 bases. The CDR3 region is CASSPRAGGSFEKLFF. CDR3 coding DNA: TGTGCCAGCAGCCCTCGCGCCGGGGGTAGTTTTGAAAAACTGTTTTTT.

In its sample, this clone was seen once. This chain links TRBV6-5 with TRBJ1-3; tentatively, D is TRBD1 (6 bases). The CDR3 runs 16 residues. Trimming removed 0 bases from V and 0 bases from J, with 9 bases in between. Per germline, CDR1 MNHEY and CDR2 SVGAGI. DNA for the CDR3: TGTGCCAGCAGTTACTCGGGACAAACCTCTGGAAACACCATATATTTT. This translates into CASSYSGQTSGNTIYF.